Below, 29 T cell receptor beta chains from the same sample are listed, as sequenced in a study of cytomegalovirus exposure and HLA in healthy donors. A multiplex PCR was run with 60 Vbeta primers and 13 Jbeta primers. Assay used: immunoSEQ multiplex PCR; TCRdb lists only in-frame clones, some missing. The data show 150,000 or so clones, almost 80% seen once. Sequencing was done on a sample of PBMCs. The receptors shown here come from a man younger than 35 in good health and CMV-seropositive.

This sequence joins TRBV4-3 and TRBJ2-7, with 10 bases matching TRBD1. Trimming took 0 bases from V and 4 from J; bases not matched to a gene: 9. The CDR3 sequence is 17 residues long. Germline CDR1 and CDR2: LGHNA and YSLEER. The CDR3 DNA sequence: TGCGCCAGCAGCCAAGAGGGACGGACAGGGGGGGTTTACGAGCAGTACTTC. This sequence encodes CASSQEGRTGGVYEQYF.

The CDR3 reads CASSGDRVLNTEAFF. The CDR3 region has the DNA TGTGCCAGCAGTGGGGACAGGGTCTTGAACACTGAAGCTTTCTTT. J is TRBJ1-1 and V is TRBV2; 9 bases map to TRBD1. Germline assignment: CDR1 SNHLY and CDR2 FYNNEI. Trimming took 4 bases from V and 0 from J; bases not matched to a gene: 3. This CDR3 comprises 15 residues.

The genes are TRBV1 and TRBJ2-5; whether TRBD1, the table's D call, matches the DNA was not checked. TRBV1 is assigned pseudogene status. CDR3 size: 17 residues. CDR3 residues: CTSSQPKEQYYQETQYF. CDR3 DNA sequence: TGCACCAGCAGCCAACCCAAGGAACAGTACTACCAAGAGACCCAGTACTTC.

V usage is TRBV29-1 and J usage is TRBJ2-3, with TRBD1 matching 7 bases. J gave up 0 bases and V 6 bases, and 6 bases lay outside the gene matches. The CDR3 loop spans 14 amino acids. Germline loops: CDR1 SQVTM, CDR2 ANQGSEA. Written as DNA, the CDR3 is TGCAGCGTGAACAGGGGTACTAGCACAGATACGCAGTATTTT. The encoded protein is CSVNRGTSTDTQYF.

This chain joins TRBV9 and TRBJ2-1; D may be TRBD1 (6 bases). Trimming cost V 3 bases and J 0 bases, with 19 bases left between them. This CDR3 has 18 residues. Looked up from germline, CDR1 is SGDLS and CDR2 is YYNGEE. This CDR3 reads CASSAGTTPPSSYNEQFF. The CDR3 DNA is TGTGCCAGCAGCGCAGGGACAACACCCCCGAGCTCCTACAATGAGCAGTTCTTC.

The rearrangement uses TRBV2 and TRBJ2-1; 7 bases fit TRBD2. CDR1 and CDR2 (germline): SNHLY, FYNNEI. V dropped 1 base and J dropped 7; count of bases not matched to a gene: 7. The CDR3 contains 15 residues. CDR3 region: CASSEGKRGGNEQFF. For the CDR3, the DNA is TGTGCCAGCAGTGAAGGGAAAAGGGGAGGGAATGAGCAGTTCTTC.

The chain joins TRBV9 to TRBJ2-7, with unresolved D. V lost 3 bases and J lost 6, with 10 bases in between. The length of the CDR3 is 12 residues. In germline, CDR1 is SGDLS, CDR2 YYNGEE. The CDR3 DNA reads TGTGCCAGCAGCGGAGAGTTTGGCGAGCAGTACTTC. Its protein is CASSGEFGEQYF.

Comments on this clone: The sample contains more than one DNA sequence encoding this CDR3. The rearrangement joins TRBV5-1 to TRBJ2-7; D possibly corresponds to TRBD1 (6 bases). The V gene lost 2 bases and the J gene lost 3 bases, with 6 bases spanning the gap. The CDR3 extends over 12 amino acids. In germline, CDR1 is SGHRS, CDR2 YFSETQ. The CDR3 DNA reads as TGCGCCAGCAGCTTCAGGGGCTACGAGCAGTACTTC. This translates into CASSFRGYEQYF.

The CDR3 loop reads CASSQDTGTLTGELFF. In DNA form, the CDR3 reads TGTGCCAGCAGCCAAGACACGGGGACTCTTACCGGGGAGCTGTTTTTT. The chain employs TRBV4-2 and TRBJ2-2; the D gene is possibly TRBD2 (6 bases). The CDR3 covers 16 residues. V was shortened by 0 bases and J by 5 bases, with 13 bases between the two germline ends. Germline V gives CDR1 LGHNA, CDR2 YNFKEQ.

CDR3 in amino acids: CASSQDPGSGNTIYF. DNA for the CDR3: TGTGCCAGCAGCCAAGACCCAGGGTCTGGAAACACCATATATTTT. The V call is TRBV4-2, the J call TRBJ1-3, with a tentative D call TRBD1 (5 bases). V was pared by 0 bases and J by 1 base, with 7 bases between. Germline assignment: CDR1 LGHNA and CDR2 YNFKEQ. There are 15 residues in the CDR3.

This clone has just one count. V usage is TRBV29-1 and J usage is TRBJ1-1; 10 bases fit TRBD1. The CDR3 extends over 12 amino acids. CDR1 is SQVTM, CDR2 ANQGSEA, per germline. The V gene end was trimmed by 6 bases and the J gene end by 13 bases; junction bases not matched to a gene: 11. DNA for the CDR3: TGCAGCGTCCATGCTCCGGGACAGGGGTGTTTCTTT. This encodes CSVHAPGQGCFF.

The chain's CDR3 is CASRASGGRTEAFF. For the CDR3, the DNA is TGTGCCAGTAGAGCCTCAGGGGGTCGAACTGAAGCTTTCTTT. The rearrangement joins TRBV19 to TRBJ1-1; 7 nucleotides line up with TRBD1. The CDR3 is made up of 14 amino acids. The ends lost 6 bases at V and 5 bases at J; junction bases unmatched: 9. In germline, CDR1 is LNHDA, CDR2 SQIVND (reference sequence).

This clone has only a few counts. The V gene is TRBV5-6, the J gene TRBJ1-1; weak D call: TRBD1 (5 bases). The germline CDR1 and CDR2 sequences are SGHDT and YYEEEE. CDR3 length: 12 amino acids. V gave up 4 bases and J gave up 6 bases, with 10 bases separating them. CDR3 protein: CASSIQGAEAFF. DNA of the CDR3: TGTGCCAGCAGCATCCAGGGCGCTGAAGCTTTCTTT. Full variable domain (rest looked up from reference TRBV5-6 and TRBJ1-1): DAGVTQSPTHLIKTRGQQVTLRCSPKSGHDTVSWYQQALGQGPQFIFQYYEEEERQRGNFPDRFSGHQFPNYSSELNVNALLLGDSALYLCASSIQGAEAFFGQGTRLTVV.

V gene TRBV4-2 combines with J gene TRBJ2-4; TRBD1 matches 7 bases. With V trimmed by 0 bases and J by 6 bases, 11 bases remained unmatched. Germline values: CDR1 LGHNA, CDR2 YNFKEQ. There are 17 residues in the CDR3. DNA of the CDR3: TGTGCCAGCAGCCAAGAAGTGACAGGGTCGGCGGGAAACATTCAGTACTTC. Its protein product is CASSQEVTGSAGNIQYF.

The chain carries TRBV7-9 and TRBJ1-1, with TRBD1 identical over 11 bases. The CDR3 has 16 residues. In germline, CDR1 is SEHNR, CDR2 FQNEAQ (reference sequence). V lost 5 bases and J lost 1; bases outside the gene matches: 6. CDR3 amino acids: CASSQSGQGANTEAFF. The CDR3 coding sequence is TGTGCCAGCAGCCAGTCAGGACAGGGGGCGAACACTGAAGCTTTCTTT. Supplemented by reference TRBV7-9 and TRBJ1-1, the full variable domain reads DTGVSQNPRHKITKRGQNVTFRCDPISEHNRLYWYRQTLGQGPEFLTYFQNEAQLEKSRLLSDRFSAERPKGSFSTLEIQRTEQGDSAMYLCASSQSGQGANTEAFFGQGTRLTVV.

The chain combines TRBV19 with TRBJ2-1; TRBD2 agrees at 9 bases. The CDR3 is 14 residues long. Losses at the gene ends were 8 bases for V and 1 base for J; bases not matched to a gene: 3. Germline V gene lookup returns CDR1 LNHDA and CDR2 SQIVND (reference sequence). This chain's CDR3 is CASGLAGSYNEQFF. The CDR3 DNA sequence: TGTGCCAGTGGGCTAGCGGGGTCCTACAATGAGCAGTTCTTC.

The genes are TRBV28 and TRBJ1-5; 8 bases align to TRBD1. CDR3 length equals 16 residues. Germline assignment: CDR1 MDHEN and CDR2 SYDVKM. V lost 6 bases and J lost 4; bases outside the gene matches: 11. CDR3 DNA sequence: TGTGCCAGCAGCTACCCAGGGGGCAAAGGGAATCAGCCCCAGCATTTT. Its protein is CASSYPGGKGNQPQHF.

This chain uses TRBV19 with TRBJ2-1, with a possible D match to TRBD2 (6 bases). This CDR3 has 13 amino acids. Trimming left V 3 bases short and J 12 bases short, with 15 bases between. The germline gives CDR1 LNHDA, CDR2 SQIVND (reference sequence). CDR3 in amino acids: CASSMGGVSGQFF. Here the CDR3 DNA reads TGTGCCAGTAGTATGGGGGGTGTCTCCGGGCAGTTCTTC.

This chain joins TRBV9 and TRBJ2-6; the D gene is possibly TRBD2 (6 bases). Trimming left V 4 bases short and J 0 bases short, with 11 bases between. The CDR3 extends over 16 amino acids. CDR1 is SGDLS, CDR2 YYNGEE, per germline. Here the CDR3 reads CASSPGGASGANVLTF. CDR3 bases: TGTGCCAGCAGCCCCGGGGGTGCCTCTGGGGCCAACGTCCTGACTTTC.

This clone was observed a single time. The rearrangement uses TRBV28 and TRBJ2-4, with D possibly being TRBD2 (5 bases). Between the trimmed V and J ends, which lost 6 bases and 10 bases, there was a span of 7 bases. Germline CDR1 MDHEN, CDR2 SYDVKM. The CDR3 length is 10 residues. Here the CDR3 reads CASSGEIQYF. In nucleotides, the CDR3 is TGTGCCAGCAGCGGGGAGATTCAGTACTTC. Drawing the rest from reference TRBV28 and TRBJ2-4, the complete variable domain is DVKVTQSSRYLVKRTGEKVFLECVQDMDHENMFWYRQDPGLGLRLIYFSYDVKMKEKGDIPEGYSVSREKKERFSLILESASTNQTSMYLCASSGEIQYFGAGTRLSVL.

The rearrangement joins TRBV19 to TRBJ1-5; D gene ambiguous. The V gene lost 2 bases and the J gene lost 2 bases, with 4 bases spanning the gap. Per germline, CDR1 LNHDA and CDR2 SQIVND (reference sequence). CDR3 length: 13 residues. The CDR3 sequence is CASSITGNQPQHF. The CDR3 DNA sequence: TGTGCCAGTAGTATAACGGGCAATCAGCCCCAGCATTTT.

The V gene is TRBV6-5, the J gene TRBJ1-2; a weak D match, TRBD1 (6 bases). The V end was cut by 0 bases, the J end by 8 bases, with 16 bases between. Per the germline V gene, CDR1 is MNHEY and CDR2 is SVGAGI. CDR3 length equals 15 residues. CDR3 coding DNA: TGTGCCAGCAGTTACTCGACAGGTCCCTCACTCGGCTACACCTTC. Residues: CASSYSTGPSLGYTF.

This clone was detected only a few times. The rearrangement links TRBV27 to TRBJ1-1; D perhaps matches TRBD1 (5 bases). CDR1 and CDR2 from the germline V gene are MNHEY and SMNVEV (reference sequence). Deletions cut 6 bases from V and 0 bases from J, with 11 bases between. The length of the CDR3 is 14 residues. Here the CDR3 reads CASRGGAMNTEAFF. As DNA, the CDR3 is TGTGCCAGCAGGGGTGGGGCGATGAACACTGAAGCTTTCTTT.

The chain carries TRBV27 and TRBJ2-7; TRBD1 might be the D (5 bases). Looked up from germline, CDR1 is MNHEY and CDR2 is SMNVEV (reference sequence). Trimming stripped 8 bases from V and 2 bases from J, with 13 bases between. The CDR3 runs to 13 residues. This CDR3 reads CASPTESPYEQYF. The CDR3 DNA reads as TGTGCCAGCCCGACAGAGAGCCCCTACGAGCAGTACTTC.

This chain connects TRBV25-1 to TRBJ2-6; the D gene is possibly TRBD1 (6 bases). V gave up 4 bases and J gave up 0 bases, with 16 bases separating them. Germline CDR1 MGHDK, CDR2 SYGVNS. The CDR3 runs 18 residues. The CDR3: CASSAPGQHLSGANVLTF. The CDR3 DNA reads TGTGCCAGCAGTGCTCCGGGACAACACCTCTCTGGGGCCAACGTCCTGACTTTC.

The CDR3 here is CASSPPPWAENYGYTF. The CDR3 region has the DNA TGTGCCAGCAGCCCCCCCCCTTGGGCCGAAAACTATGGCTACACCTTC. This chain links TRBV5-6 with TRBJ1-2; D is uncertain. The CDR3 covers 16 residues. The V end lost 4 bases, the J end lost 2 bases, and 18 bases lay between the germline ends. Germline values: CDR1 SGHDT, CDR2 YYEEEE. The whole variable domain, filled in from reference TRBV5-6 and TRBJ1-2, reads DAGVTQSPTHLIKTRGQQVTLRCSPKSGHDTVSWYQQALGQGPQFIFQYYEEEERQRGNFPDRFSGHQFPNYSSELNVNALLLGDSALYLCASSPPPWAENYGYTFGSGTRLTVV.

This clone was seen only once. V is TRBV28 and J is TRBJ1-5; 8 bases match TRBD1. CDR1 and CDR2 (germline): MDHEN, SYDVKM. The trim removed 3 bases at V and 2 bases at J, leaving 3 bases unmatched. The CDR3 runs to 15 residues. The CDR3 region is CASSFGGQGNQPQHF. The CDR3 DNA is TGTGCCAGCAGTTTTGGGGGACAGGGCAATCAGCCCCAGCATTTT.

The rearrangement uses TRBV29-1 and TRBJ2-5; D perhaps matches TRBD2 (5 bases). The CDR3 extends over 13 amino acids. CDR1 is SQVTM and CDR2 is ANQGSEA in the germline V gene. The V end was cut by 1 base, the J end by 7 bases, with 13 bases between. The CDR3 loop is CSVEVAARGTQYF. CDR3 DNA: TGCAGCGTTGAAGTGGCAGCCCGGGGGACCCAGTACTTC.

The chain joins TRBV11-2 to TRBJ2-2; D is unresolved. CDR1 and CDR2 (germline): SGHAT, FQNNGV. Trimming removed 2 bases at V and 2 bases at J, with 9 bases between. The CDR3 has 15 amino acids. CDR3 loop: CASSLIFSNTGELFF. The CDR3 bases are TGTGCCAGCAGCTTAATCTTTTCTAACACCGGGGAGCTGTTTTTT. Based on the CDR3 plus reference TRBV11-2 and TRBJ2-2, the full variable domain is EAGVAQSPRYKIIEKRQSVAFWCNPISGHATLYWYQQILGQGPKLLIQFQNNGVVDDSQLPKDRFSAERLKGVDSTLKIQPAKLEDSAVYLCASSLIFSNTGELFFGEGSRLTVL.